The 23 T cell receptor beta chains below all came from one sample that was sequenced in a study of T cells expressing NK-cell markers (dated by TCRdb to 2018 to 2021). Library preparation was by 5' RACE. TCRdb names Illumina HiSeq 2000 as the instrument used. The reads, reprocessed by TCRdb, yield one row per CDR3 protein sequence and no DNA. The table of this sample itemizes fewer than 400,000 distinct CDR3 sequences. The ten largest clones capture about 10% of the sample. The material sequenced was blood T cells: a sorted CD56 or NKG2C T cell subset, CD4+ or CD8+ T cells, or bulk PBMC T cells (not recorded which). The receptors shown here come from a woman in her forties or fifties in good health. Donor details come from another sample of the same person, matched by shared clones.

The chain joins TRBV9 to TRBJ2-1. Germline assignment: CDR1 SGDLS and CDR2 YYNGEE. The CDR3 is made up of 15 amino acids. The CDR3 spells CASSVQQGPYNEQFF.

The rearrangement links TRBV7-8 to TRBJ1-4. Germline values: CDR1 SGHVS, CDR2 FQNEAQ. The CDR3 is 15 residues long. The CDR3 region is CASSLLSGLDEKLFF.

The chain links TRBV15 to TRBJ1-4. The CDR3 consists of 14 residues. CDR1 is LNHNV, CDR2 YYDKDF, per germline (reference sequence). This CDR3 is CATRQDPLVEKLFF.

The genes are TRBV7-8 and TRBJ1-4; without DNA, the TCRdb call of TRBD1 cannot be checked. The V gene's germline CDR1 is SGHVS and CDR2 FQNEAQ. The CDR3 length is 14 residues. This CDR3 reads CASRQGEFNEKLFF.

The gene calls are TRBV11-2 and TRBJ2-2; TCRdb's D call, TRBD1, is unchecked because there is no DNA. Germline values: CDR1 SGHAT, CDR2 FQNNGV. This CDR3 is built from 16 residues. CDR3 protein: CASSTFRDSYTGELFF.

The chain links TRBV7-9 to TRBJ1-2. From germline, CDR1 is SEHNR and CDR2 FQNEAQ (reference sequence). CDR3 length equals 14 residues. CDR3 protein: CASSLGNPDLSYTF.

The CDR3 here is CASSEGGKNTEAFF. The chain carries TRBV18 and TRBJ1-1; TCRdb selects TRBD1, and the lack of DNA leaves this call unchecked. Germline values: CDR1 KGHSH, CDR2 LQKENI. The CDR3 contains 14 residues.

The rearrangement links TRBV14 to TRBJ1-3. This CDR3 has 16 residues. The germline CDR1 and CDR2 sequences are SGHDN and FVKESK. The CDR3: CASSQEILSSGNTIYF.

The chain carries TRBV10-3 and TRBJ2-6. The CDR3 is 16 residues long. CDR1 is ENHRY, CDR2 SYGVKD, per germline. CDR3 residues: CAIRGSVATGANVLTF.

The J gene is TRBJ2-5, the V gene TRBV7-6; the TCRdb call, TRBD1, lacks DNA for checking. Germline-derived CDR1 and CDR2 are SGHVS and FNYEAQ. The CDR3 covers 16 residues. This CDR3 is CASSPVGTGAQETQYF.

The chain links TRBV29-1 to TRBJ2-2; TCRdb selects TRBD1, and the lack of DNA leaves this call unchecked. Germline CDR1 SQVTM, CDR2 ANQGSEA. The CDR3 is made up of 13 amino acids. The CDR3 region is CSARDRVPGELFF.

The rearrangement uses TRBV5-1 and TRBJ1-6. The germline V gene encodes CDR1 SGHRS and CDR2 YFSETQ. This CDR3 is built from 15 residues. CDR3 region: CASSLEGPYNSPLHF. Full variable domain (rest looked up from reference TRBV5-1 and TRBJ1-6): KAGVTQTPRYLIKTRGQQVTLSCSPISGHRSVSWYQQTPGQGLQFLFEYFSETQRNKGNFPGRFSGRQFSNSRSEMNVSTLELGDSALYLCASSLEGPYNSPLHFGNGTRLTVT.

V gene TRBV11-2 combines with J gene TRBJ1-2; the D call of TRBD1 rests on TCRdb alone, since no DNA is present to check it. This CDR3 comprises 14 residues. CDR1 and CDR2 from the germline V gene are SGHAT and FQNNGV. The CDR3 is CASRNQGANYGYTF.

The rearrangement joins TRBV20-1 to TRBJ2-1. The germline V gene has CDR1 DFQATT and CDR2 SNEGSKA (reference sequence). The CDR3 totals 16 residues. The CDR3 spells CSARSIRLASYNEQFF.

This chain uses TRBV10-3 with TRBJ2-1; TCRdb's assignment of TRBD1 cannot be checked, as there is no DNA. Germline loops: CDR1 ENHRY, CDR2 SYGVKD. The CDR3 totals 17 residues. CDR3 amino acids: CAISESPGTHTYNEQFF.

The chain combines TRBV20-1 with TRBJ2-1; TCRdb calls TRBD1, which cannot be checked without DNA. In germline, CDR1 is DFQATT, CDR2 SNEGSKA (reference sequence). The CDR3 runs to 15 residues. CDR3 in amino acids: CSARPQGHPYNEQFF.

This chain joins TRBV15 and TRBJ2-3; TCRdb calls TRBD1, which cannot be checked without DNA. The CDR3 totals 16 residues. From germline, CDR1 is LNHNV and CDR2 YYDKDF (reference sequence). The chain's CDR3 is CATSRDTPRGTDTQYF.

The CDR3: CSAVAFSGYGYTF. This chain connects TRBV29-1 to TRBJ1-2. The CDR3 length is 13 residues. CDR1 and CDR2 (germline): SQVTM, ANQGSEA.

This CDR3 reads CSEQGQSTDTQYF. The gene calls are TRBV20-1 and TRBJ2-3; TCRdb's D gene call, TRBD1, goes unchecked for lack of DNA. From germline, CDR1 is DFQATT and CDR2 SNEGSKA (reference sequence). This CDR3 comprises 13 residues.

The gene calls are TRBV19 and TRBJ2-1; TCRdb names TRBD1, which stays unverified in the absence of DNA. The CDR3 runs to 13 residues. Per the germline V gene, CDR1 is LNHDA and CDR2 is SQIVND (reference sequence). CDR3 loop: CASRPGTGYEQFF.

This chain links TRBV29-1 with TRBJ2-1; TCRdb calls TRBD2, which cannot be checked without DNA. Germline V gives CDR1 SQVTM, CDR2 ANQGSEA. The CDR3 is 12 residues long. The CDR3 reads CSGGRERNEQFF.

This chain uses TRBV6-2 or TRBV6-3 with TRBJ2-1; TCRdb's D gene call, TRBD1, goes unchecked for lack of DNA. CDR1 and CDR2 (germline): MNHEY, SVGEGT. The CDR3 totals 17 residues. CDR3 protein: CASSYRGRLAGDNEQFF.

The V gene is TRBV10-3, the J gene TRBJ2-1; without DNA, the TCRdb call of TRBD2 cannot be checked. Germline V gene lookup returns CDR1 ENHRY and CDR2 SYGVKD. The CDR3 totals 16 residues. The CDR3 sequence is CAISGKSGSSSNEQFF.